This T cell receptor (beta chain) stems from a study of OX40 agonist ivuxolimab in advanced cancers. Trimming removed 5 bases from V and 5 bases from J; junction bases left unmatched: 14. Per germline, CDR1 MNHEY and CDR2 SMNVEV (reference sequence). This CDR3 has 17 amino acids. Generated by immunoSEQ multiplex PCR, the TCRdb table keeps only in-frame clones and is missing some. This sample has around 20,000 clones; 80% to 90% occur once, and the top ten carry roughly a quarter. Sequencing used CD4+ or CD8+ T cells sorted from blood, obtained in a trial of the OX40 agonist ivuxolimab. The TCR originated in an adult with an advanced solid tumor such as melanoma, head and neck, liver or kidney cancer. The chain uses TRBV27 and TRBJ2-5, with TRBD2 identical over 10 bases. The DNA for the CDR3 is TGTGCCAGCAGTGTAGAACCCAGCGGGGGGGCCGAGGAGACCCAGTACTTC. Translated, it gives CASSVEPSGGAEETQYF.